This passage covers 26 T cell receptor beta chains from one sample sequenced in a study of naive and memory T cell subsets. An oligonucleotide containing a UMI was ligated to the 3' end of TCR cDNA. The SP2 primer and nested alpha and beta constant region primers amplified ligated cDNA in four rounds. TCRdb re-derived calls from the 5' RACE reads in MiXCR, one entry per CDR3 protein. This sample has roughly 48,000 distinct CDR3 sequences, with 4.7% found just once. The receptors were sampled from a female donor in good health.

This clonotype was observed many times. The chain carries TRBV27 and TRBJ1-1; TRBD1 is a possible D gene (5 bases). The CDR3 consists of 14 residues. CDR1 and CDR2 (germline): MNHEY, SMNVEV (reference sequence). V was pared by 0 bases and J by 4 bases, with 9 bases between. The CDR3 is CASSLSGGATEAFF. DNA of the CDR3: TGTGCCAGCAGTTTATCCGGCGGGGCCACTGAAGCTTTCTTT.

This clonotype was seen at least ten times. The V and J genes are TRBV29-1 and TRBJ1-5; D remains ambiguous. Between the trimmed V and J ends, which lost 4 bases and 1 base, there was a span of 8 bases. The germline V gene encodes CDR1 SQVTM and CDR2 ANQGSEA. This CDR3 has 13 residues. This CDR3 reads CSVGEASNQPQHF. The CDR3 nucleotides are TGCAGCGTTGGAGAGGCGAGCAATCAGCCCCAGCATTTT.

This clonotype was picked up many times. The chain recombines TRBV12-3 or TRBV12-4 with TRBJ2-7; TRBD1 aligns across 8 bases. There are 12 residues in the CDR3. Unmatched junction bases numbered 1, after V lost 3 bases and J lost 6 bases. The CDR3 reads CASSLTGAEQYF. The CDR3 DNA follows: TGTGCCAGCAGTTTGACAGGGGCCGAGCAGTACTTC.

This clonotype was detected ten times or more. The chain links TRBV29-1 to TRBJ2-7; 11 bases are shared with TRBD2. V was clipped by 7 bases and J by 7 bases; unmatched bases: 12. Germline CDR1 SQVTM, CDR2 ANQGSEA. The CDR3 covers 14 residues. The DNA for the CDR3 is TGCAGCGCAGTTAGCGGGAGGGCCATGGGTGAGCAGTACTTC. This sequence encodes CSAVSGRAMGEQYF.

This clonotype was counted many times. The CDR3 nucleotides are TGTGCCAGCAGTGCCCTTACGATGCAGTACTTC. Encoded protein: CASSALTMQYF. J is TRBJ2-7 and V is TRBV6-2 or TRBV6-3; no firm D call. Germline lookup yields CDR1 MNHEY and CDR2 SVGEGT. The CDR3 is 11 residues long. The V end lost 5 bases, the J end lost 9 bases, and 11 bases lay between the germline ends.

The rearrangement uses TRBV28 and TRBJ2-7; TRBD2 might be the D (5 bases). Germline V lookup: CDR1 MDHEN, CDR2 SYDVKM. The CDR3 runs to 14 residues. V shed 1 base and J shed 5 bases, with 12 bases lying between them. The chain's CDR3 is CASSLSGCGDEQYF. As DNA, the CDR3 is TGTGCCAGCAGTTTATCGGGATGTGGGGACGAGCAGTACTTC. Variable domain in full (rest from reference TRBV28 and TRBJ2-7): DVKVTQSSRYLVKRTGEKVFLECVQDMDHENMFWYRQDPGLGLRLIYFSYDVKMKEKGDIPEGYSVSREKKERFSLILESASTNQTSMYLCASSLSGCGDEQYFGPGTRLTVT.

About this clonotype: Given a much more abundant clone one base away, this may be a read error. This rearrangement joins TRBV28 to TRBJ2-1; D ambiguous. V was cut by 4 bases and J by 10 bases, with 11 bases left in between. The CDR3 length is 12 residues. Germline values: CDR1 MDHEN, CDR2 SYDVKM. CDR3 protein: CASSSQCREQFF. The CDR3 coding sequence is TGTGCCAGCAGTTCACAGTGCCGAGAGCAGTTCTTC.

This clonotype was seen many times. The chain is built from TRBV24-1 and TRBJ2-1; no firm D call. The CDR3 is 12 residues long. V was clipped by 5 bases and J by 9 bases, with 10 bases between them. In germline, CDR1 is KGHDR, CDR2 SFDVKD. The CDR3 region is CATSGIVGEQFF. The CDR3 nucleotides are TGTGCCACCAGTGGGATCGTGGGTGAGCAGTTCTTC.

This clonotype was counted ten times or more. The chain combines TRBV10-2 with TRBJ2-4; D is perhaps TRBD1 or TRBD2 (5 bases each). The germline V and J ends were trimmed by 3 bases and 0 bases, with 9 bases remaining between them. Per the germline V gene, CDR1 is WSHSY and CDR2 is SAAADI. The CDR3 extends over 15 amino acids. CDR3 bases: TGCGCCAGCAGTGACCCGGGGCTAGCCAAAAACATTCAGTACTTC. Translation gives CASSDPGLAKNIQYF.

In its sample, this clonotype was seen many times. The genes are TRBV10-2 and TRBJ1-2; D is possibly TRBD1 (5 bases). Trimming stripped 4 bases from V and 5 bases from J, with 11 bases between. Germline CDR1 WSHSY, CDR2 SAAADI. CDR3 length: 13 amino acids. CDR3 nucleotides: TGCGCCAGCAGTGGGGCGGGACCTTATGGCTACACCTTC. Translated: CASSGAGPYGYTF.

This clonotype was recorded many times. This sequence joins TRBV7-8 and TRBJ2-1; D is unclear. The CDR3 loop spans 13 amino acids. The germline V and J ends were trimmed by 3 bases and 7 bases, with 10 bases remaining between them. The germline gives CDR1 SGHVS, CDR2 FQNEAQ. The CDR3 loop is CASSLSEYNEQFF. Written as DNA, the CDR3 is TGTGCCAGCAGCTTGTCTGAGTATAATGAGCAGTTCTTC.

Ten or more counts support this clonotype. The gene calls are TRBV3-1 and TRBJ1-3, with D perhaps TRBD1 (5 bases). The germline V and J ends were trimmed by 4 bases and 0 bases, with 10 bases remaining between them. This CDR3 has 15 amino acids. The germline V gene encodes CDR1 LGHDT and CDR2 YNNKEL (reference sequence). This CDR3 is CASSRGWASGNTIYF. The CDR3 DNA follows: TGTGCCAGCAGCCGGGGCTGGGCCTCTGGAAACACCATATATTTT.

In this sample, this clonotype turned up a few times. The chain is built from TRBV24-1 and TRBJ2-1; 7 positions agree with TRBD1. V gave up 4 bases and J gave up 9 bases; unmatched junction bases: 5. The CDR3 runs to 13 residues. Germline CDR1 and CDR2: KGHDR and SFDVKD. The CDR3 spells CATSEHRGSEQFF. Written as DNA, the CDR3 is TGTGCCACCAGTGAACACAGGGGAAGTGAGCAGTTCTTC.

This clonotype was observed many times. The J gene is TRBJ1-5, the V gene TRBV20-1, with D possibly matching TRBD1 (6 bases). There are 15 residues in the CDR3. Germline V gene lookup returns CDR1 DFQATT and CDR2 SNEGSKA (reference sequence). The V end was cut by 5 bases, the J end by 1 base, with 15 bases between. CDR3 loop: CSAGTGRQSNQPQHF. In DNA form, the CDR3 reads TGCAGTGCTGGTACAGGGCGTCAAAGCAATCAGCCCCAGCATTTT.

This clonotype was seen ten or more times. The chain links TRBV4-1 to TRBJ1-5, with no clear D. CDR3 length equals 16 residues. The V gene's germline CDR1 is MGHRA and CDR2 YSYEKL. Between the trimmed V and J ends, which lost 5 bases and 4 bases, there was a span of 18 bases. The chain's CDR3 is CASSSNLEAGNQPQHF. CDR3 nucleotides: TGCGCCAGCAGCTCAAACTTGGAGGCAGGTAATCAGCCCCAGCATTTT.

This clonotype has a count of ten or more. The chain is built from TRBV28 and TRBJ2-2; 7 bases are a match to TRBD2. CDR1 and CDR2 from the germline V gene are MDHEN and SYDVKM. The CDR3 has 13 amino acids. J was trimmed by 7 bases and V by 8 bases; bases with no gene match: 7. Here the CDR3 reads CASHWGGSGELFF. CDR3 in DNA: TGTGCCAGCCACTGGGGCGGGAGCGGGGAGCTGTTTTTT.

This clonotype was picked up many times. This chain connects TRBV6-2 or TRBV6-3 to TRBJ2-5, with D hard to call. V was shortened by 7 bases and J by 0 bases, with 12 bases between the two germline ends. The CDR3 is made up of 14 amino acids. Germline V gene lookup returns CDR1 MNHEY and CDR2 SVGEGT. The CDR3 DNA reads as TGTGCCAGCAATAATAGAGCGAACCAAGAGACCCAGTACTTC. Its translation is CASNNRANQETQYF.

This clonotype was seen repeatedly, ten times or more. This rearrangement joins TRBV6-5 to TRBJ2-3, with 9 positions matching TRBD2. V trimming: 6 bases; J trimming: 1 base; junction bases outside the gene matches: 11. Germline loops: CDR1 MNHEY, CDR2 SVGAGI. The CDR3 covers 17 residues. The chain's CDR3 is CASSDTSGWGGTDTQYF. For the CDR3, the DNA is TGTGCCAGCAGCGATACTAGCGGGTGGGGCGGCACAGATACGCAGTATTTT.

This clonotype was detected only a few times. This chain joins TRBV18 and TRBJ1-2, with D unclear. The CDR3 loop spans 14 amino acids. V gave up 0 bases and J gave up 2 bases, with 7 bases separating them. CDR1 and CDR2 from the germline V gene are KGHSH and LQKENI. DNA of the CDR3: TGTGCCAGCTCACCACCGGGAAGGAACTATGGCTACACCTTC. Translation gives CASSPPGRNYGYTF.

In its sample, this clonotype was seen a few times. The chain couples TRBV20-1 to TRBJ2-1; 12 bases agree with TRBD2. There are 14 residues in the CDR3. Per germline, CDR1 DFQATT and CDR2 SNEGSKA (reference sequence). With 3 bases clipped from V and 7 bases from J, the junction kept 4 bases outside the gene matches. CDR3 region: CSASGGLAGNEQFF. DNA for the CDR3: TGCAGTGCTAGTGGCGGACTAGCGGGAAATGAGCAGTTCTTC.

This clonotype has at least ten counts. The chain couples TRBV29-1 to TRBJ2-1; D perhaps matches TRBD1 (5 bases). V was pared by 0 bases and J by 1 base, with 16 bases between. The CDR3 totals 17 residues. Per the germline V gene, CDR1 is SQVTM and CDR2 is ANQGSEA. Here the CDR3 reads CSVEDRWQGRSYNEQFF. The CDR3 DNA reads TGCAGCGTTGAAGATCGTTGGCAGGGTAGGTCCTACAATGAGCAGTTCTTC.

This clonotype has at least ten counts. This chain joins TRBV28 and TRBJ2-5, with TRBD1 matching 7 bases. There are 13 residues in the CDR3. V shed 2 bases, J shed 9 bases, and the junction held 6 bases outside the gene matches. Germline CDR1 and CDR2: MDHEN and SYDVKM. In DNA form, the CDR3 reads TGTGCCAGCAGTTTAGGACAGGTCAGGGCCCAGTACTTC. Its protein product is CASSLGQVRAQYF.

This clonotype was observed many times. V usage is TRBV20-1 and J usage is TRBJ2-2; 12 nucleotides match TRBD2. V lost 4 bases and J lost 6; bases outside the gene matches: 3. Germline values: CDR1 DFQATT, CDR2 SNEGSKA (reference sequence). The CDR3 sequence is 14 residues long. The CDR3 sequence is CSATSGRDAGELFF. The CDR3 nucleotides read TGCAGTGCTACTAGCGGGAGGGATGCCGGGGAGCTGTTTTTT.

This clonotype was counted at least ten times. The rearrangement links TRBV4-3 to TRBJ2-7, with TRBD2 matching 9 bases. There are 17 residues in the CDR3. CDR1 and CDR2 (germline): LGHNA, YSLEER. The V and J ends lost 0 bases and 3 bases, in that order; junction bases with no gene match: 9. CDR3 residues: CASSQDVSGRTVYEQYF. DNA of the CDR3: TGCGCCAGCAGCCAAGATGTCAGCGGGAGGACAGTCTACGAGCAGTACTTC.

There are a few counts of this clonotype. The CDR3: CASSLQGGSSYNEQFF. Written as DNA, the CDR3 is TGTGCCAGCAGCTTACAAGGCGGGAGCTCCTACAATGAGCAGTTCTTC. The J gene is TRBJ2-1, the V gene TRBV7-8; 7 nucleotides agree with TRBD2. CDR1 SGHVS and CDR2 FQNEAQ come from the germline V gene. The CDR3 totals 16 residues. Trimming at V came to 2 bases and at J to 0 bases, leaving 4 bases not matched to a gene.

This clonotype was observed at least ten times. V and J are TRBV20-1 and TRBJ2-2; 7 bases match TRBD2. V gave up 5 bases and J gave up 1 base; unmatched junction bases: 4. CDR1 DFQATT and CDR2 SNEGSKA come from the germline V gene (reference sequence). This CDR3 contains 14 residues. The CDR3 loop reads CSALGTMNTGELFF. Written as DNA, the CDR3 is TGCAGTGCTCTAGGGACTATGAACACCGGGGAGCTGTTTTTT.